The present T cell receptor beta chain was sequenced within a study of T cell repertoires in cytomegalovirus infection. The wider study: In public TCR beta signatures, there were indications of both CMV infection and matching HLA type.

TCRdb recomputed calls from the reads with MiXCR, one row per CDR3 protein. The sample shows about a million distinct CDR3 sequences, approximately 33% of them seen only once. This clonotype was seen a few times. Its target is unknown. General study points: It was HLA-C-restricted CMV-specific TCR beta clonotypes that dominated the response ex vivo.

The CDR3 loop spans 14 amino acids. Germline V lookup: CDR1 SNHLY, CDR2 FYNNEI. V was shortened by 7 bases and J by 10 bases, with 17 bases between the two germline ends. The source is a human donor in good health (CMV status not recorded). Some clones in this sample may be carry-over from other donors' samples. The J gene is TRBJ1-6, the V gene TRBV2; D remains unclear. The material sequenced was cultured CD8+ T cells from PBMCs, taken from culture after CMV antigen stimulation. CDR3 sequence (DNA): TGTGCCAGCAATAGCAACCCGGCACGGTCACCCCTCCACTTT. Protein: CASNSNPARSPLHF.